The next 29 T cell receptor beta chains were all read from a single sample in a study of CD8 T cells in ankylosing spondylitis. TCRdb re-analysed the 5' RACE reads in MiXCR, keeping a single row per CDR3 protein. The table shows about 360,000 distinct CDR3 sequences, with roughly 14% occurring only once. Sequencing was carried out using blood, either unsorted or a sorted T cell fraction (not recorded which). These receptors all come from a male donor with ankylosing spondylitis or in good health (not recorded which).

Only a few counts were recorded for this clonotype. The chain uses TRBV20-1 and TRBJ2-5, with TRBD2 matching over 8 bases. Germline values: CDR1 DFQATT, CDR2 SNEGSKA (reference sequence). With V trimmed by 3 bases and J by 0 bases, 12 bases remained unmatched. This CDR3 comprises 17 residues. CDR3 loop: CSASASGGTLYQETQYF. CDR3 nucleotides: TGCAGTGCTAGTGCAAGCGGGGGTACCTTATACCAAGAGACCCAGTACTTC.

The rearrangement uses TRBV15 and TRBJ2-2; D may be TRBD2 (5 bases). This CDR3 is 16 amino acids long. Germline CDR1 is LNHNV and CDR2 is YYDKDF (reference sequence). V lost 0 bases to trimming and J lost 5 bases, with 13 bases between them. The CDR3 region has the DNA TGTGCCACCAGCAGAGATCTGTCCCGAGGGACCGGGGAGCTGTTTTTT. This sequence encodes CATSRDLSRGTGELFF.

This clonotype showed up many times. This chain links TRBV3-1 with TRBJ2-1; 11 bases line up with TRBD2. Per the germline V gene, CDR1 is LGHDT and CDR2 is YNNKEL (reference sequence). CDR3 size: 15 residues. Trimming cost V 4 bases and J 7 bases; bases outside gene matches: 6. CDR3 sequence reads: CASSPTSGSRNEQFF. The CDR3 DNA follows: TGTGCCAGCAGCCCCACTAGCGGGAGTAGAAATGAGCAGTTCTTC.

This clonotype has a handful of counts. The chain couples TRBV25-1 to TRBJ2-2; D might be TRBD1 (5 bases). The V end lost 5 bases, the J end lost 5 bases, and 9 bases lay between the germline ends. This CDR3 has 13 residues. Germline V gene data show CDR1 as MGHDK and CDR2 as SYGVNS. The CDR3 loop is CASSLTETGELFF. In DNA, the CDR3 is TGTGCCAGCAGTCTGACAGAGACCGGGGAGCTGTTTTTT.

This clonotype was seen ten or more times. The CDR3 protein is CASSLVVRGTGELFF. The DNA for the CDR3 is TGTGCCAGCAGCTTGGTTGTCAGGGGAACCGGGGAGCTGTTTTTT. This sequence joins TRBV7-2 and TRBJ2-2, with a possible D match to TRBD1 (6 bases). V lost 3 bases to trimming and J lost 5 bases, with 13 bases between them. CDR1 is SGHTA and CDR2 is FQGNSA in the germline V gene. The CDR3 has 15 residues.

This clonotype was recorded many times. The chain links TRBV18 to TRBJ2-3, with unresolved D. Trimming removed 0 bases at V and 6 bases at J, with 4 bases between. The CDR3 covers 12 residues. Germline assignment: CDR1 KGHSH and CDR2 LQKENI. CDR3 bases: TGTGCCAGCTCACCACCAGGGGATACGCAGTATTTT. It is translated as CASSPPGDTQYF.

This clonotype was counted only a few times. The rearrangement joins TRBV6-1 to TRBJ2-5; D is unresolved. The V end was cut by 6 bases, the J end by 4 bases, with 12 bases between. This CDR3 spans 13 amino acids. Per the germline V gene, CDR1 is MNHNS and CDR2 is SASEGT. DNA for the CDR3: TGTGCCAGCAGGCCCCCAGGCCTAGAGACCCAGTACTTC. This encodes CASRPPGLETQYF.

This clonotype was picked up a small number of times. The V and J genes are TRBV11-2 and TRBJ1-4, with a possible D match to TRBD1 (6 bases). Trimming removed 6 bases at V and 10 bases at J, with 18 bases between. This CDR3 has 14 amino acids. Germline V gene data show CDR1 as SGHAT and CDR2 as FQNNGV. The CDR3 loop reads CASREQGRRGKLFF. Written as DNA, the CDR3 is TGTGCCAGCAGGGAACAGGGTCGAAGGGGAAAACTGTTTTTT.

CDR3 region: CASSLTGREGLSSYNEQFF. In DNA, the CDR3 is TGTGCCAGCAGCTTGACCGGGCGGGAGGGCCTGAGCTCCTACAATGAGCAGTTCTTC. V is TRBV11-2 and J is TRBJ2-1; TRBD2 matches 9 bases. This CDR3 is built from 19 residues. The V gene end was trimmed by 3 bases and the J gene end by 0 bases; junction bases not matched to a gene: 12. Germline V CDR1 and CDR2: SGHAT, FQNNGV. Drawing the rest from reference TRBV11-2 and TRBJ2-1, the complete variable domain is EAGVAQSPRYKIIEKRQSVAFWCNPISGHATLYWYQQILGQGPKLLIQFQNNGVVDDSQLPKDRFSAERLKGVDSTLKIQPAKLEDSAVYLCASSLTGREGLSSYNEQFFGPGTRLTVL.

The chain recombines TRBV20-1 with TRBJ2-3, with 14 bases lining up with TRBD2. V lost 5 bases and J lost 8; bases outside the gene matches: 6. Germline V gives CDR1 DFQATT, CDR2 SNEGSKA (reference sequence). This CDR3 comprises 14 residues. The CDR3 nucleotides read TGCAGTGCTTCAGGGACTAGCGGGAGCAGTACGCAGTATTTT. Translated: CSASGTSGSSTQYF.

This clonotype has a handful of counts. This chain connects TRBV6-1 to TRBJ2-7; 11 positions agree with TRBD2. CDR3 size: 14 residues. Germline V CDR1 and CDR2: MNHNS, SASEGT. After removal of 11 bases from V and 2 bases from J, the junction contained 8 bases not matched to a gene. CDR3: CAALAGGPPYEQYF. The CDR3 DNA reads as TGTGCCGCCTTAGCGGGAGGGCCCCCCTACGAGCAGTACTTC.

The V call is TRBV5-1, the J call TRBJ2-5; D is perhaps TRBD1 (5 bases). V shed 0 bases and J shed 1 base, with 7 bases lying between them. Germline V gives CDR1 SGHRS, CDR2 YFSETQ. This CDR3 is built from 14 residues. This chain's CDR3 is CASSLGQPQETQYF. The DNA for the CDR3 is TGCGCCAGCAGCTTGGGACAGCCCCAAGAGACCCAGTACTTC.

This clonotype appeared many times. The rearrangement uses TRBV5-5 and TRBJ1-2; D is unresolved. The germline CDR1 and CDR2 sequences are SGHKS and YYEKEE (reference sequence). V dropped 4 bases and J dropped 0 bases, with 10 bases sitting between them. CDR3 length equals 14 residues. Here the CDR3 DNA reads TGTGCCAGCAGCCGGGTCCTAGCTAACTATGGCTACACCTTC. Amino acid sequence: CASSRVLANYGYTF.

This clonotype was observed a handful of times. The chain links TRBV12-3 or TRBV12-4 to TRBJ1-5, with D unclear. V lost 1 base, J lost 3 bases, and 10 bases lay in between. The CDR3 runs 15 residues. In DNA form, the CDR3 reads TGTGCCAGCAGTTTAGGGGAAGTGGCCAATCAGCCCCAGCATTTT. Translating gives CASSLGEVANQPQHF.

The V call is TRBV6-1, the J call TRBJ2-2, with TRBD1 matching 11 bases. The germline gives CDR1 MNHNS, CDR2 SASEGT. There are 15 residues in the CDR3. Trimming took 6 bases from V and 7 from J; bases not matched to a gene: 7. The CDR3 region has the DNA TGTGCCAGCAGGAGCTCCGGGACAGGGGGCGGGGAGCTGTTTTTT. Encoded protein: CASRSSGTGGGELFF.

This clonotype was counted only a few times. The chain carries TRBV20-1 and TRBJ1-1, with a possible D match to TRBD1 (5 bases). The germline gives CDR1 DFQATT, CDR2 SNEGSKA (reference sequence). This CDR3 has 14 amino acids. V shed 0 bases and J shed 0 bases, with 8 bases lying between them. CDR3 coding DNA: TGCAGTGCTAGAGAGACAGCGTTGAACACTGAAGCTTTCTTT. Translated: CSARETALNTEAFF.

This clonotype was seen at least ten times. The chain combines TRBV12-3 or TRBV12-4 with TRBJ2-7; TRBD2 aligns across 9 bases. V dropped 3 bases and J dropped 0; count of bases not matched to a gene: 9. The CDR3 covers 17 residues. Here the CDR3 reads CASSLGSGSRSSYEQYF. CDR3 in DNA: TGTGCCAGCAGTTTGGGTAGCGGGAGCAGAAGCTCCTACGAGCAGTACTTC.

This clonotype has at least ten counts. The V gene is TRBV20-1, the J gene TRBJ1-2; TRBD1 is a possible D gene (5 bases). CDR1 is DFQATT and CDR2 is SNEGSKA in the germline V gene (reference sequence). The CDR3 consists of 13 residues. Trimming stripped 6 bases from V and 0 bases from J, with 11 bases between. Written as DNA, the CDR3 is TGCAGTGCCCGGCGGGGACCTAACTATGGCTACACCTTC. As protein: CSARRGPNYGYTF.

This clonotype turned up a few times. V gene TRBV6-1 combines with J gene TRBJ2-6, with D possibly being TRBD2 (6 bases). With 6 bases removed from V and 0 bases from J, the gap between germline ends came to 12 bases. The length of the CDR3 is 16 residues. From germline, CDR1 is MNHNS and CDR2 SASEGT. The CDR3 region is CASRKWGDSGANVLTF. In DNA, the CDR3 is TGTGCCAGCAGAAAGTGGGGGGACTCTGGGGCCAACGTCCTGACTTTC.

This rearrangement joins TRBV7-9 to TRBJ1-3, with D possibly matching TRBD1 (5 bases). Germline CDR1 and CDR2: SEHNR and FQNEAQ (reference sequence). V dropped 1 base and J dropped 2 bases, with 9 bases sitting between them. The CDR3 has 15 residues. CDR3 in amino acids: CASSLVPTAGNTIYF. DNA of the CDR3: TGTGCCAGCAGCTTAGTCCCGACAGCTGGAAACACCATATATTTT.

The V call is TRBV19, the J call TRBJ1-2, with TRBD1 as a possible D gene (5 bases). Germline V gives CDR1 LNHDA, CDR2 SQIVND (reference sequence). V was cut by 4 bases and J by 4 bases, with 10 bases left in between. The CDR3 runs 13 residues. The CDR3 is CASSTRQGYGYTF. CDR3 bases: TGTGCCAGTAGTACGCGGCAGGGCTATGGCTACACCTTC.

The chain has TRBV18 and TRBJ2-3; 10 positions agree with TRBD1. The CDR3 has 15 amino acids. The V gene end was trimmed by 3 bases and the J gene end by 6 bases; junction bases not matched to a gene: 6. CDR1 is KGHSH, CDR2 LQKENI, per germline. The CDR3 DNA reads TGTGCCAGCTCACCGAGACAGGGGGCTGGTGATACGCAGTATTTT. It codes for CASSPRQGAGDTQYF.

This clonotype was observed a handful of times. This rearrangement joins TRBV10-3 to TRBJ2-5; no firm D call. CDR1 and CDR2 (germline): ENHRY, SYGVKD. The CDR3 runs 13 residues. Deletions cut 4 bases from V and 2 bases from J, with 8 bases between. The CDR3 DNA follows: TGTGCCATCAGTGGGGGTCGACAAGAGACCCAGTACTTC. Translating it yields CAISGGRQETQYF.

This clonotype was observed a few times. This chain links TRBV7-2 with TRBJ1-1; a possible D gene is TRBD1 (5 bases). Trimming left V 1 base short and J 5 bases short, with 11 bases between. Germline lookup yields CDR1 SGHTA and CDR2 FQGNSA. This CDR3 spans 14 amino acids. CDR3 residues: CASSLGDPGTEAFF. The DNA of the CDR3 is TGTGCCAGCAGCTTAGGGGACCCGGGAACTGAAGCTTTCTTT.

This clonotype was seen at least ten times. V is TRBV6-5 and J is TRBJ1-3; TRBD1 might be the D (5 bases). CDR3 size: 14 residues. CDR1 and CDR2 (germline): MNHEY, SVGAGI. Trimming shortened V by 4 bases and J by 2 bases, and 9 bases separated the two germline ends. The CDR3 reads CASSFQGAGNTIYF. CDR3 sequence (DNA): TGTGCCAGCAGTTTTCAGGGAGCTGGAAACACCATATATTTT.

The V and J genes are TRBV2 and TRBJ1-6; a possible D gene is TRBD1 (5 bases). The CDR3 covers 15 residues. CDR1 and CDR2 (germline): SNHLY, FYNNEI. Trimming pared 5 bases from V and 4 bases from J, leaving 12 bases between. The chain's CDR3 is CASSWDGAYNSPLHF. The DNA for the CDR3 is TGTGCCAGCAGTTGGGACGGTGCTTATAATTCACCCCTCCACTTT.

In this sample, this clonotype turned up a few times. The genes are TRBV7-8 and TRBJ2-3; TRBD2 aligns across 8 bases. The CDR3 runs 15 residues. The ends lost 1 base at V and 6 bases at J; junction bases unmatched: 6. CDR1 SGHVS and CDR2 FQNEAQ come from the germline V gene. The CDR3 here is CASSLDGRATDTQYF. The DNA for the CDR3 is TGTGCCAGCAGCTTAGACGGGAGGGCCACGGATACGCAGTATTTT.

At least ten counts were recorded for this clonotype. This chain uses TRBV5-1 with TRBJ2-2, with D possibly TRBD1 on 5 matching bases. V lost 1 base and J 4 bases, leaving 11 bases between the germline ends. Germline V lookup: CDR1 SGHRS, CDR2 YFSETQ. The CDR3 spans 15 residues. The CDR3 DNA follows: TGCGCCAGCAGCTTGCAGGGTGGGGCCACCGGGGAGCTGTTTTTT. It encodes CASSLQGGATGELFF. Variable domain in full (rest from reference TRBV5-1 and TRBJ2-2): KAGVTQTPRYLIKTRGQQVTLSCSPISGHRSVSWYQQTPGQGLQFLFEYFSETQRNKGNFPGRFSGRQFSNSRSEMNVSTLELGDSALYLCASSLQGGATGELFFGEGSRLTVL.

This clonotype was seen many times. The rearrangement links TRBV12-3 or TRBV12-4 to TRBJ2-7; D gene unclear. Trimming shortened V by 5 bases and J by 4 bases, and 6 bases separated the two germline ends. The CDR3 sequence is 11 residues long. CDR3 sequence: CASSPKYEQYF. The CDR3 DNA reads TGTGCCAGCAGTCCGAAATACGAGCAGTACTTC.